These 25 T cell receptor beta chains came from one sample sequenced in a study of human T cells and chemical hapten exposure (dated by TCRdb to the early 2020s). The sample's time point label, in plain terms: patch test 2, 6 weeks after DPC sensitization. Sample treatment or condition, as interpreted from the label and publication: therapeutic diphenylcyclopropenone sensitization with weekly scalp DPC. The library was prepared using RACE. Sequenced using a NextSeq 500. TCRdb reworked the public reads: Q25 trimming with fastp, MiXCR clone assembly, productive beta chains retained. Identical CDR3 proteins give one entry, which carries the most common genes and DNA. This sample has 73,000 or so distinct CDR3 sequences in its table, and over 6.5% of those were observed once. The leading ten clones occupy approximately 3.5% of the sample. The sequencing used whole blood, collected in connection with sensitization to the hapten diphenylcyclopropenone (DPC). Receptors were obtained from a woman between 45 and 65 years old with alopecia areata. Some clones in this sample may be carry-over from other donors' samples.

This clonotype has a count of ten or more. This chain links TRBV7-8 with TRBJ1-1, with D possibly being TRBD1 (5 bases). Looked up from germline, CDR1 is SGHVS and CDR2 is FQNEAQ. CDR3 size: 12 residues. V lost 4 bases, J lost 7 bases, and 10 bases lay in between. For the CDR3, the DNA is TGTGCCAGCAGCTCCGGAGGGGATGAAGCTTTCTTT. Protein: CASSSGGDEAFF.

This chain links TRBV12-3 or TRBV12-4 with TRBJ2-7; 7 nucleotides match TRBD2. The V and J ends lost 6 bases and 7 bases, in that order; junction bases with no gene match: 3. This CDR3 region has 11 residues. The CDR3 loop reads CASRGGGEQYF. The CDR3 DNA follows: TGTGCCAGCAGGGGGGGGGGTGAGCAGTACTTC.

The sample holds many counts of this clonotype. As DNA, the CDR3 is TGTGCCAGCAGTGGGACGGGGATGAACACTGAAGCTTTCTTT. Its protein is CASSGTGMNTEAFF. This chain joins TRBV12-3 or TRBV12-4 and TRBJ1-1; possibly TRBD1 for D (5 bases). This CDR3 is built from 14 residues. Between the trimmed V and J ends, which lost 5 bases and 0 bases, there was a span of 10 bases.

Ten or more counts support this clonotype. The chain carries TRBV20-1 and TRBJ2-1; D ambiguous. V lost 6 bases to trimming and J lost 8 bases, with 17 bases between them. Germline values: CDR1 DFQATT, CDR2 SNEGSKA (reference sequence). This CDR3 has 13 amino acids. For the CDR3, the DNA is TGCAGTGCCCTTGCCCCAGTGAACGATGAGCAGTTCTTC. It specifies CSALAPVNDEQFF.

This clonotype came up a few times. The chain uses TRBV29-1 and TRBJ2-7; D not certain. Germline values: CDR1 SQVTM, CDR2 ANQGSEA. The CDR3 consists of 12 residues. V was shortened by 6 bases and J by 7 bases, with 16 bases between the two germline ends. Here the CDR3 DNA reads TGCAGCGTCAGACCGGGTTTCGGGGAGCAGTACTTC. Protein sequence: CSVRPGFGEQYF.

This clonotype was seen repeatedly, ten times or more. The chain joins TRBV5-6 to TRBJ1-5; TRBD1 matches at 7 bases. Losses at the gene ends were 1 base for V and 7 bases for J; bases not matched to a gene: 8. CDR3 size: 15 residues. Germline V gives CDR1 SGHDT, CDR2 YYEEEE. The chain's CDR3 is CASSLWGRGQQPQHF. In DNA form, the CDR3 reads TGTGCCAGCAGCTTGTGGGGAAGGGGGCAACAGCCCCAGCATTTT. Complete variable domain (other parts from reference TRBV5-6 and TRBJ1-5): DAGVTQSPTHLIKTRGQQVTLRCSPKSGHDTVSWYQQALGQGPQFIFQYYEEEERQRGNFPDRFSGHQFPNYSSELNVNALLLGDSALYLCASSLWGRGQQPQHFGDGTRLSIL.

This clonotype has a count of ten or more. V is TRBV7-2 and J is TRBJ2-7; D remains unclear. V lost 2 bases to trimming and J lost 7 bases, with 12 bases between them. The CDR3 has 13 amino acids. Germline loops: CDR1 SGHTA, CDR2 FQGNSA. In DNA form, the CDR3 reads TGTGCCAGCAGCTTATGGCCCTCGGAGGAGCAGTACTTC. Protein: CASSLWPSEEQYF.

J is TRBJ1-1 and V is TRBV12-3 or TRBV12-4, with D uncertain. V was cut by 3 bases and J by 3 bases, with 8 bases left in between. CDR3 length: 13 residues. The CDR3 region is CASSFPSYTEAFF. The CDR3 nucleotides read TGTGCCAGCAGTTTCCCGTCCTACACTGAAGCTTTCTTT.

This clonotype has a count of ten or more. The rearrangement uses TRBV5-1 and TRBJ1-6, with TRBD1 matching over 10 bases. The CDR3 loop spans 16 amino acids. Germline CDR1 and CDR2: SGHRS and YFSETQ. V shed 0 bases, J shed 10 bases, and the junction held 7 bases outside the gene matches. The CDR3 nucleotides read TGCGCCAGCAGCTTGGATGTTCCGGGACAGGGGTCACCCCTCCACTTT. It codes for CASSLDVPGQGSPLHF.

This clonotype was found many times. This rearrangement joins TRBV2 to TRBJ1-1, with a weak D call TRBD1 (6 bases). This CDR3 region has 15 residues. Trimming removed 6 bases from V and 2 bases from J, with 16 bases in between. Germline assignment: CDR1 SNHLY and CDR2 FYNNEI. The CDR3 DNA follows: TGTGCCAGCAGCCCGAACAGGGTGGGAAACACTGAAGCTTTCTTT. Protein: CASSPNRVGNTEAFF.

The chain joins TRBV6-2 or TRBV6-3 to TRBJ2-1; 11 bases fit TRBD2. The CDR3 runs to 15 residues. Germline V CDR1 and CDR2: MNHEY, SVGEGT. The V and J ends lost 4 bases and 6 bases, in that order; junction bases with no gene match: 5. CDR3 protein: CASSSILAGGNEQFF. Written as DNA, the CDR3 is TGTGCCAGCAGTTCAATTCTAGCGGGAGGCAATGAGCAGTTCTTC.

This sequence joins TRBV2 and TRBJ2-3, with 7 bases identical to TRBD1. Germline lookup yields CDR1 SNHLY and CDR2 FYNNEI. The CDR3 is made up of 15 amino acids. V shed 6 bases, J shed 1 base, and the junction held 7 bases outside the gene matches. The CDR3 nucleotides read TGTGCCAGCAGGGTTACAGGGGCCGGCACAGATACGCAGTATTTT. Protein: CASRVTGAGTDTQYF.

This clonotype has a count of ten or more. V is TRBV7-6 and J is TRBJ1-1, with TRBD1 identical over 9 bases. This CDR3 contains 13 residues. Trimming took 4 bases from V and 13 from J; bases not matched to a gene: 10. In germline, CDR1 is SGHVS, CDR2 FNYEAQ. The chain's CDR3 is CASSSSEGQGVFF. For the CDR3, the DNA is TGTGCCAGCAGCTCTAGCGAGGGACAGGGAGTTTTCTTT.

This clonotype has a handful of counts. The CDR3: CASSLQRSSYNEQFF. The CDR3 bases are TGTGCCAGCAGCCTACAGAGGAGCTCCTACAATGAGCAGTTCTTC. The chain recombines TRBV6-2 or TRBV6-3 with TRBJ2-1, with D uncertain. V was pared by 6 bases and J by 0 bases, with 12 bases between. The germline V gene has CDR1 MNHEY and CDR2 SVGEGT. The length of the CDR3 is 15 residues.

This clonotype appeared many times. This chain joins TRBV5-8 and TRBJ2-6; no definite D call. CDR3 length equals 15 residues. Per germline, CDR1 SGHTS and CDR2 YDEGEE. Trimming stripped 1 base from V and 1 base from J, with 6 bases between. In DNA form, the CDR3 reads TGTGCCAGCAGCTTGTGGATATCTGGGGCCAACGTCCTGACTTTC. The encoded protein is CASSLWISGANVLTF.

This clonotype was counted ten times or more. The rearrangement uses TRBV12-3 or TRBV12-4 and TRBJ1-2; TRBD1 aligns across 9 bases. This CDR3 contains 14 residues. V shed 3 bases, J shed 8 bases, and the junction held 7 bases outside the gene matches. The CDR3 reads CASSLGQGSGGYTF. The CDR3 nucleotides are TGTGCCAGCAGTTTGGGACAGGGATCTGGCGGCTACACCTTC.

This clonotype was seen at least ten times. The chain has TRBV6-5 and TRBJ1-1; D is perhaps TRBD1 (6 bases). The CDR3 runs to 14 residues. The V end was cut by 2 bases, the J end by 1 base, with 8 bases between. Germline V CDR1 and CDR2: MNHEY, SVGAGI. CDR3 nucleotide sequence: TGTGCCAGCAGTTACAGGGGGGCGAACACTGAAGCTTTCTTT. It translates to CASSYRGANTEAFF.

This clonotype was counted ten times or more. The V gene is TRBV27, the J gene TRBJ1-1; D might be TRBD1 (6 bases). CDR1 MNHEY and CDR2 SMNVEV come from the germline V gene (reference sequence). Trimming took 3 bases from V and 6 from J, leaving 8 bases between them. The CDR3 covers 12 residues. CDR3 loop: CASSFRGAEAFF. In DNA, the CDR3 is TGTGCCAGCAGTTTCAGGGGCGCTGAAGCTTTCTTT.

The chain recombines TRBV6-2 or TRBV6-3 with TRBJ1-1; D remains unclear. CDR3 size: 13 residues. Trimming stripped 8 bases from V and 2 bases from J, with 12 bases between. Germline loops: CDR1 MNHEY, CDR2 SVGEGT. CDR3 in amino acids: CASLWVTNTEAFF. In DNA, the CDR3 is TGTGCCAGCCTCTGGGTCACAAACACTGAAGCTTTCTTT.

This clonotype was recorded at least ten times. V is TRBV7-3 and J is TRBJ1-6; D is unclear. Germline CDR1 reads SGHTA; CDR2 reads FQGTGA. V lost 5 bases, J lost 7 bases, and 6 bases lay in between. The CDR3 covers 12 residues. The CDR3 DNA reads as TGTGCCAGCAGCGCCGGGAATTCACCCCTCCACTTT. The encoded protein is CASSAGNSPLHF. Filled out from reference TRBV7-3 and TRBJ1-6, the complete variable domain reads GAGVSQTPSNKVTEKGKYVELRCDPISGHTALYWYRQSLGQGPEFLIYFQGTGAADDSGLPNDRFFAVRPEGSVSTLKIQRTERGDSAVYLCASSAGNSPLHFGNGTRLTVT.

This rearrangement joins TRBV20-1 to TRBJ2-7; 8 bases line up with TRBD2. The trim removed 1 base at V and 5 bases at J, leaving 13 bases unmatched. Germline CDR1 reads DFQATT; CDR2 reads SNEGSKA (reference sequence). This CDR3 contains 16 residues. The CDR3 nucleotides are TGCAGTGCTAGAGGTCTAACCGGGACTAGTAGAAACGAGCAGTACTTC. Amino acid sequence: CSARGLTGTSRNEQYF.

The CDR3, as DNA: TGTGCCAGTAGTATCCCCAGATGGGGCAATCAGCCCCAGCATTTT. Translating it yields CASSIPRWGNQPQHF. The J gene is TRBJ1-5, the V gene TRBV19; the D is unclear. In germline, CDR1 is LNHDA, CDR2 SQIVND (reference sequence). The CDR3 is made up of 15 amino acids. Trimming cost V 3 bases and J 2 bases, with 11 bases left between them.

This clonotype was seen more than once but under ten times. The CDR3 loop is CASSLSPGQGGYGVEQYF. The CDR3 nucleotides are TGTGCCAGCAGCTTAAGCCCGGGACAGGGGGGCTATGGGGTCGAGCAGTACTTC. J is TRBJ2-7 and V is TRBV13; 11 bases are shared with TRBD1. Germline lookup yields CDR1 PRHDT and CDR2 FYEKMQ (reference sequence). V was pared by 2 bases and J by 6 bases, with 15 bases of the junction left unmatched. The CDR3 loop spans 18 amino acids.

This clonotype appeared many times. The J gene is TRBJ2-2, the V gene TRBV29-1; D not certain. The CDR3 contains 13 residues. CDR1 and CDR2 from the germline V gene are SQVTM and ANQGSEA. Trimming stripped 3 bases from V and 0 bases from J, with 5 bases between. CDR3 region: CSVEQTNTGELFF. The CDR3 nucleotides are TGCAGCGTTGAGCAAACGAACACCGGGGAGCTGTTTTTT.

This rearrangement joins TRBV20-1 to TRBJ2-1; 9 nucleotides line up with TRBD2. V dropped 6 bases and J dropped 6; count of bases not matched to a gene: 9. The CDR3 extends over 14 amino acids. From germline, CDR1 is DFQATT and CDR2 SNEGSKA (reference sequence). In nucleotides, the CDR3 is TGCAGTGCCGAAGGGACTAGCCTCGGCAATGAGCAGTTCTTC. It encodes CSAEGTSLGNEQFF.